This TCR beta chain was observed in a study of blood T cell repertoires in COVID-19. Study as a whole: COVID-19 samples from acute and convalescent phases originated in the United States, Italy and Spain.

CDR3 length: 15 residues. With V trimmed by 3 bases and J by 5 bases, 7 bases remained unmatched. Germline V gives CDR1 SGDLS, CDR2 YYNGEE. In the original workflow: Reference gene primer amplification yielded estimated nucleated cell counts. This table comes from immunoSEQ multiplex PCR, and its TCRdb copy is limited to in-frame clones, with some not included. That table supplies the V and J calls and clone size; D and trimming were determined from the DNA. This sample carries about 320,000 clones, around 85% of them seen once, and the ten largest clones take under 2%. V and J are TRBV9 and TRBJ1-2, with 10 bases identical to TRBD1. The source is a woman in her 30s who had been exposed to COVID-19. The sample was PBMCs or T cells enriched from blood (not recorded which). The CDR3 coding sequence is TGTGCCAGCAGCGGATCGGACAGGGGGGATTATGGCTACACCTTC. The encoded protein is CASSGSDRGDYGYTF.